This T cell receptor (beta chain) was obtained from a study of cytomegalovirus exposure and HLA in healthy donors. The study's findings and limits: A later analysis found common viral pathogens apparently linked to several of the most significant clusters. Reportedly, cytomegalovirus status was diagnosed with high sensitivity and specificity.

A note on this clone: Its antigen remains unidentified.

PCR primers comprised 60 Vbeta and 13 Jbeta primers. Profiling relied on immunoSEQ multiplex PCR, and the TCRdb table lists in-frame clones only, not all of them. The table includes 200,000 or so clones, roughly four fifths detected once. Per germline, CDR1 SEHNR and CDR2 FQNEAQ (reference sequence). The germline V and J ends were trimmed by 11 bases and 7 bases, with 17 bases remaining between them. The CDR3 sequence is 13 residues long. The J gene is TRBJ1-4, the V gene TRBV7-9, with a tentative D call TRBD1 (5 bases). The sequence was obtained from a woman aged 18 to 35 in good health and CMV-seropositive. Sequencing was performed on PBMCs. This chain's CDR3 is CAGGASEAEKLFF. In DNA form, the CDR3 reads TGTGCCGGCGGGGCCTCCGAGGCTGAAAAACTGTTTTTT.